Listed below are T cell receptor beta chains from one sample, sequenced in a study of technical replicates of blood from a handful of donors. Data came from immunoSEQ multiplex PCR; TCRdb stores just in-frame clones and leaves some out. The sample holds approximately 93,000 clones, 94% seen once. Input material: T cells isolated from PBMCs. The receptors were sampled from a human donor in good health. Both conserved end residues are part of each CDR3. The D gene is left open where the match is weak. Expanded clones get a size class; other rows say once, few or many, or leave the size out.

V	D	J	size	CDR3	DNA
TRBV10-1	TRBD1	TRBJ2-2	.	CASSELLGRGQTGELFF	TGCGCCAGCAGTGAATTATTGGGCAGGGGGCAGACCGGGGAGCTGTTTTTT
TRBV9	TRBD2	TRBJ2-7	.	CASSPGGRGFYEQYF	TGTGCCAGCAGCCCGGGGGGGAGGGGGTTCTACGAGCAGTACTTC
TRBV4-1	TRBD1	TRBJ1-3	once	CASSQPSGGLGYSGNTIYF	TGCGCCAGCAGCCAGCCCTCAGGGGGCCTCGGATACTCTGGAAACACCATATATTTT
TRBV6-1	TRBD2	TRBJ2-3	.	CASNRGDLDTQYF	TGTGCCAGCAACCGGGGGGACCTAGATACGCAGTATTTT
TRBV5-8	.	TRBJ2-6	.	CASRGRSGANVLTF	TGTGCCAGCAGGGGCAGATCTGGGGCCAACGTCCTGACTTTC
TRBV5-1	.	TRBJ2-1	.	CASSRDNEQFF	TGCGCCAGCAGCAGAGACAATGAGCAGTTCTTC
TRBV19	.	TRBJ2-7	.	CASSGRDSLSSYEQYF	TGTGCCAGTAGTGGACGGGACTCCCTAAGCTCCTACGAGCAGTACTTC
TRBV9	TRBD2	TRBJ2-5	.	CASSPWGGETQYF	TGTGCCAGCAGCCCCTGGGGGGGAGAGACCCAGTACTTC
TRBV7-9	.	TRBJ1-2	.	CASSLVGANYGYTF	TGTGCCAGCAGCTTAGTGGGCGCTAACTATGGCTACACCTTC
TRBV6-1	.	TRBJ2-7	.	CASSEEPGESGEQYF	TGTGCCAGCAGTGAAGAACCGGGGGAGTCCGGCGAGCAGTACTTC
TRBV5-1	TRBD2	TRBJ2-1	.	CASSMRRGILADNEQFF	TGCGCCAGCAGCATGCGCCGAGGGATTCTAGCGGACAATGAGCAGTTCTTC
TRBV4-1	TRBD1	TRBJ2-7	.	CASSQDPWTGIDEQYF	TGCGCCAGCAGCCAAGACCCCTGGACAGGGATCGACGAGCAGTACTTC
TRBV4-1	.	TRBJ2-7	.	CASSPGTPLWEQYF	TGCGCCAGCAGCCCCGGGACTCCGCTCTGGGAGCAGTACTTC
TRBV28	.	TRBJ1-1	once	CASGRTDLQNTEAFF	TGTGCCAGCGGTAGGACAGACCTACAGAACACTGAAGCTTTCTTT
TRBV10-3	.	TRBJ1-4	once	CAISEEKANEKLFF	TGTGCCATCAGTGAGGAGAAAGCTAATGAAAAACTGTTTTTT
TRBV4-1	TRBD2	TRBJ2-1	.	CASSRRTSAGGFDEQFF	TGCGCCAGCAGCCGAAGAACTAGCGCCGGAGGGTTCGATGAGCAGTTCTTC
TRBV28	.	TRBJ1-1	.	CASSLLQDLQAFF	TGTGCCAGCAGTTTGCTACAGGACCTTCAAGCTTTCTTT
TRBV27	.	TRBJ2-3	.	CASSLGGVSTDTQYF	TGTGCCAGCAGTCTCGGCGGGGTTTCCACAGATACGCAGTATTTT
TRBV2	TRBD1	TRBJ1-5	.	CASRGTGEGQPQHF	TGTGCCAGCAGAGGGACAGGGGAGGGTCAGCCCCAGCATTTT
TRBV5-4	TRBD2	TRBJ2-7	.	CASSSGTSGGTLYEQYF	TGTGCCAGCAGCTCCGGGACTAGCGGGGGTACCCTCTACGAGCAGTACTTC
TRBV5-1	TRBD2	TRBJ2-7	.	CASSLLAGSTYEQYF	TGCGCCAGCAGCTTGCTAGCGGGGAGCACCTACGAGCAGTACTTC
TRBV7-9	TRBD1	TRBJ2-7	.	CASSYAGTGVGEQYF	TGTGCCAGCAGCTACGCCGGGACAGGGGTCGGCGAGCAGTACTTC
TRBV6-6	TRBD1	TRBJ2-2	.	CASSSGTGRGNGELFF	TGTGCCAGCAGTTCGGGGACAGGGCGGGGGAACGGGGAGCTGTTTTTT
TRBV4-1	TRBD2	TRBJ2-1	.	CASSQEFSGGALNEQFF	TGCGCCAGCAGCCAAGAGTTTAGCGGGGGGGCTCTGAATGAGCAGTTCTTC